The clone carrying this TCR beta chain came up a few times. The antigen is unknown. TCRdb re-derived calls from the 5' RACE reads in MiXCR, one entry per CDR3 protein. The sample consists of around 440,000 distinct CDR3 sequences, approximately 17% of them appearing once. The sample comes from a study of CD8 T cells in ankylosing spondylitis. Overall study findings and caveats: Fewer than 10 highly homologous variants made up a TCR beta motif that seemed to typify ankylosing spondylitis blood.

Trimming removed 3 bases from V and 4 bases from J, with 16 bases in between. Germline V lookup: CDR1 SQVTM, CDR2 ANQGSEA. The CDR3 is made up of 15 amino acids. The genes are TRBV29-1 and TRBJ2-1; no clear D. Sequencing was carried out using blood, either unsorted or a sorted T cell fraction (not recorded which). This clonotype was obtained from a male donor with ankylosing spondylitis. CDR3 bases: TGCAGCGTTGATACGGGTGGATTTGGGTACAATGAGCAGTTCTTC. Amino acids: CSVDTGGFGYNEQFF.